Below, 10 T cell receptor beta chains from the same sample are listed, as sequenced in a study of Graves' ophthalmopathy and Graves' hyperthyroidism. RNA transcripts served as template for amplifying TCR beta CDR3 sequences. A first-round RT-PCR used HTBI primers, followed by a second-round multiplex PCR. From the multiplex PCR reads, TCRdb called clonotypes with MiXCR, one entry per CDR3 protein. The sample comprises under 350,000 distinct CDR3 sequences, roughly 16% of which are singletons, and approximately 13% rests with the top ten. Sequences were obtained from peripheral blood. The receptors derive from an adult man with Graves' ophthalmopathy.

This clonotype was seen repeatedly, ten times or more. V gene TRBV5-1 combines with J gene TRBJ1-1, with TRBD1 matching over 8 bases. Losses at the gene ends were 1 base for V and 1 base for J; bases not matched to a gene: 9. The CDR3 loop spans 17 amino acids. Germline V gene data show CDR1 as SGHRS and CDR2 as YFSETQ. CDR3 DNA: TGCGCCAGCAGCTTGACGGGACAGGTAGTTCAGAACACTGAAGCTTTCTTT. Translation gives CASSLTGQVVQNTEAFF.

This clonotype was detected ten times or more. CDR3 DNA: TGTGCCAGCAGCGAATCCCGGGCCGGGGGGCAGTTCTTC. Its translation is CASSESRAGGQFF. The chain couples TRBV6-1 to TRBJ2-1, with D possibly TRBD2 on 6 matching bases. There are 13 residues in the CDR3. Trimming removed 6 bases at V and 12 bases at J, with 18 bases between. Germline CDR1 and CDR2: MNHNS and SASEGT.

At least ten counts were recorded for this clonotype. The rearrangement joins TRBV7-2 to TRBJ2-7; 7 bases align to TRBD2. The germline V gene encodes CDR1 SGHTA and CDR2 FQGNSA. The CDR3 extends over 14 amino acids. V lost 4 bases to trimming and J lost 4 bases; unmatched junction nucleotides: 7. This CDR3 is CASSSTAGTYEQYF. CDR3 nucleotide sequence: TGTGCCAGCAGCTCAACAGCGGGAACGTACGAGCAGTACTTC.

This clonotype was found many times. As DNA, the CDR3 is TGTGCCAGCAGCTTTGCGGGCAGGTCCGGCGAGCAGTACTTC. Translating it yields CASSFAGRSGEQYF. V gene TRBV13 combines with J gene TRBJ2-7, with D possibly being TRBD2 (5 bases). This CDR3 is 14 amino acids long. Trimming stripped 3 bases from V and 6 bases from J, with 15 bases between. The germline V gene encodes CDR1 PRHDT and CDR2 FYEKMQ (reference sequence).

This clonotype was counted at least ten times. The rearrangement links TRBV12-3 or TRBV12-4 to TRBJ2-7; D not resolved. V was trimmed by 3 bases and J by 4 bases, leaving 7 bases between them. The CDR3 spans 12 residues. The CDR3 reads CASSFSEYEQYF. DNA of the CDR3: TGTGCCAGCAGTTTTTCTGAATACGAGCAGTACTTC.

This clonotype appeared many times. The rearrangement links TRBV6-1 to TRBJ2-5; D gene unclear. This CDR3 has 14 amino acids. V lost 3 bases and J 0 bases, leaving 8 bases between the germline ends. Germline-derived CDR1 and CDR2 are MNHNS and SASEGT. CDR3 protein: CASSESKYQETQYF. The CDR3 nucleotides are TGTGCCAGCAGTGAGAGCAAGTACCAAGAGACCCAGTACTTC.

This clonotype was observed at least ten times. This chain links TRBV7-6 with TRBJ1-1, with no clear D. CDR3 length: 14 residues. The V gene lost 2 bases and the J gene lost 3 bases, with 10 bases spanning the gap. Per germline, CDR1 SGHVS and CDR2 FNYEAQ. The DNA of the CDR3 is TGTGCCAGCAGCTTACAGGTTTCGGACACTGAAGCTTTCTTT. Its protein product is CASSLQVSDTEAFF.

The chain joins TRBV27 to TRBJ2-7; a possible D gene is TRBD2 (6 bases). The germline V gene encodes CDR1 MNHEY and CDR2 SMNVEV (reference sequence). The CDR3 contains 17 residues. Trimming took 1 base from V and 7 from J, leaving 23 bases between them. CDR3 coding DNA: TGTGCCAGCAGTTTATACGGTCTCGGGCTAGCGTTAGGGGAGCAGTACTTC. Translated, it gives CASSLYGLGLALGEQYF.

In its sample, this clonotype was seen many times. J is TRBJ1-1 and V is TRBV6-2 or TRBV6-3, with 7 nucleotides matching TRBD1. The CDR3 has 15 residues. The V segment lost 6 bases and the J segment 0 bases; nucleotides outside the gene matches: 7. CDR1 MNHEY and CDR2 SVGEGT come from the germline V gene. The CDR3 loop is CASRDSTGMNTEAFF. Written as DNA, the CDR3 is TGTGCCAGCAGGGACTCGACAGGGATGAACACTGAAGCTTTCTTT.

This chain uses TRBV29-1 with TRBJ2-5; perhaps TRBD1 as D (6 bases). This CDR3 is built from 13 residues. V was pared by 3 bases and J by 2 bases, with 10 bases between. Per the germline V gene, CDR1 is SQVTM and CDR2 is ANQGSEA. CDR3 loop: CSVDGQRQETQYF. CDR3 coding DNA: TGCAGCGTTGATGGACAGCGGCAAGAGACCCAGTACTTC.